The sequence of this T cell receptor (beta chain) was determined in a study of memory CD8 T cells in hepatitis C reinfection. Across the whole study: HCV reinfection: RNA-positive following two negative tests at least 60 days apart. Late/post reinfection sampling occurred 12 to 24 weeks after detected reinfection.

Germline assignment: CDR1 SGDLS and CDR2 YYNGEE. Trimming took 5 bases from V and 5 from J; bases not matched to a gene: 4. The CDR3 runs 13 residues. Regarding time point: late/post reinfection, 12 to 24 weeks after detection. The sorted cells went straight to TCR sequencing with no prior in vitro expansion. At all three reinfection time points, viable CD3+ CD8+ CD45RO- cells from a couple of donors served as controls. Concerning this clone: Its antigen is unidentified.

This table comes from immunoSEQ multiplex PCR, and its TCRdb copy is limited to in-frame clones, with some not included. The repertoire holds about 46,000 clones, roughly 87% seen once, with roughly 0.7% in the top ten. Regarding the study as a whole: Roughly five donors were too few for definitive public clonotype conclusions.

This TCR derives from a man aged 18-30 years with hepatitis C virus infection. Sequenced sample: naive CD8+ T cells sorted from blood. The chain couples TRBV9 to TRBJ1-5, with 7 bases lining up with TRBD1. CDR3 sequence (DNA): TGTGCCAGCAGTTGGGACAGCGATCAGCCCCAGCATTTT. Its translation is CASSWDSDQPQHF.